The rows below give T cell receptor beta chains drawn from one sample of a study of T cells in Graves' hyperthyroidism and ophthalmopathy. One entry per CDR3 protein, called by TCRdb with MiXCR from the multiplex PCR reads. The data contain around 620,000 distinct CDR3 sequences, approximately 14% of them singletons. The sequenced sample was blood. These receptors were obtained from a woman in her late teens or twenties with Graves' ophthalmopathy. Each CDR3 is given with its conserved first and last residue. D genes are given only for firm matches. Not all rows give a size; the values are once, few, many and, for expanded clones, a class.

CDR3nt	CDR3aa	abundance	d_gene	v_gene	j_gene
TGCAGCGTTGTAACCTACGAGCAGTACTTC	CSVVTYEQYF	few	.	TRBV29-1	TRBJ2-7
TGCGCCAGCAGCTCTGAGGGTTACTCGAACACTGAAGCTTTCTTT	CASSSEGYSNTEAFF	few	.	TRBV5-1	TRBJ1-1
TGTGCCACCAGCGGGGGGGGACAGGGCTATGAGCAGTTCTTC	CATSGGGQGYEQFF	.	TRBD1	TRBV15	TRBJ2-1
TGTGCCAGCAGCCAATGGGACAGGGTCTATGGCTACACCTTC	CASSQWDRVYGYTF	many	TRBD1	TRBV3-1	TRBJ1-2
TGTGCCAGCAGTTTACTCCAGGGGGCCACAGATACGCAGTATTTT	CASSLLQGATDTQYF	many	TRBD1	TRBV12-3/TRBV12-4	TRBJ2-3
TGTGCCAGCGAGCCCAGGGGCGCGGCTAATGAAAAACTGTTTTTT	CASEPRGAANEKLFF	many	.	TRBV6-2/TRBV6-3	TRBJ1-4
TGTGCCATCAGTTGGTCGGGGGGCCTGACGAACACCGGGGAGCTGTTTTTT	CAISWSGGLTNTGELFF	.	.	TRBV10-3	TRBJ2-2
TGTGCCAGCAGCCGTAGCGGGAGGGCCAGCTACGAGCAGTACTTC	CASSRSGRASYEQYF	.	TRBD2	TRBV7-2	TRBJ2-7
TGTGCCAGCAGTTTGAGAGGGAGGAATCGCCACGAGCAGTACTTC	CASSLRGRNRHEQYF	many	.	TRBV28	TRBJ2-7
TGTGCCAGCAGTTTCCGTGGGGTAGACTATGGCTACACCTTC	CASSFRGVDYGYTF	.	.	TRBV7-9	TRBJ1-2
TGTGCCAGCAAAGGGGACAGAGCTAACTATGGCTACACCTTC	CASKGDRANYGYTF	many	TRBD1	TRBV3-1	TRBJ1-2
TGTGCCAGCAGTTACTCTAGCGGGAGACCAGATACGCAGTATTTT	CASSYSSGRPDTQYF	few	TRBD2	TRBV6-5	TRBJ2-3
TGCAGTGCTAGAGGCGGGGACCACGAGCAGTACTTC	CSARGGDHEQYF	many	.	TRBV20-1	TRBJ2-7
TGTGCCAGTAGTATAGAAGCACGTGAGCAGTTCTTC	CASSIEAREQFF	.	.	TRBV19	TRBJ2-1
TGCAGCTTCGGTGTTTCCAAAAACATTCAGTACTTC	CSFGVSKNIQYF	few	.	TRBV29-1	TRBJ2-4
TGTGCCAGCAGCCAAGAAGGGGTCGCTGAAGCTTTCTTT	CASSQEGVAEAFF	many	.	TRBV3-1	TRBJ1-1
TGTGCCAGCAGCCTCCCGGAAAAAAGCCCTGAAGCTTTCTTT	CASSLPEKSPEAFF	many	.	TRBV3-1	TRBJ1-1
TGCGCCAGCAGCCAAGGTCGGACAGGGAATTATGGCTACACCTTC	CASSQGRTGNYGYTF	.	TRBD1	TRBV4-1	TRBJ1-2
TGTGCCACCAGTGACTGTCGGGACAGGGTAACCTACGAGCAGTACTTC	CATSDCRDRVTYEQYF	.	TRBD1	TRBV24-1	TRBJ2-7
TGTGCCAGTAGTATAGGGAGCACTGAAGCTTTCTTT	CASSIGSTEAFF	.	.	TRBV19	TRBJ1-1
TGTGCCAGCAGCCAAGATCCCCTCAGGGGGAGAGGCCCTGGGTGGGATACGCAGTATTTT	CASSQDPLRGRGPGWDTQYF	.	TRBD1	TRBV3-1	TRBJ2-3
TGTGCCGCCAGTTATGGCGGGGTATATGGCTACACCTTC	CAASYGGVYGYTF	.	.	TRBV6-1	TRBJ1-2
TGTGCCAGCAGCTTGAAGGACAGGAACACCGGGGAGCTGTTTTTT	CASSLKDRNTGELFF	many	.	TRBV7-8	TRBJ2-2
TGTGCCAGCAGCTTCCGACAGGGGGCCTATGGCTACACCTTC	CASSFRQGAYGYTF	many	TRBD1	TRBV7-2	TRBJ1-2
TGTGCCAGCAGCTTAGCGGTCGGAGCCACAGATACGCAGTATTTT	CASSLAVGATDTQYF	many	.	TRBV7-2	TRBJ2-3
TGTGCCAGCAGCTTAGTGGGGTACGGGAAACAGGGGGCGGGAAATGAGCAGTTCTTC	CASSLVGYGKQGAGNEQFF	many	TRBD1	TRBV7-6	TRBJ2-1
TGTGCCAGCAGCTTACGTCCGGGACCTCCCGGGGGCACTGAAGCTTTCTTT	CASSLRPGPPGGTEAFF	once	.	TRBV6-9	TRBJ1-1
TGTGCCAGCAGGACGGCCGGCGATAGCAATCAGCCCCAGCATTTT	CASRTAGDSNQPQHF	many	.	TRBV27	TRBJ1-5